Listed below are T cell receptor beta chains from one sample, sequenced in a study of cytomegalovirus exposure and HLA in healthy donors. Clones were sequenced by immunoSEQ multiplex PCR, and TCRdb holds only the in-frame ones, with some missing. The sample lists approximately 220,000 clones; around 79% were seen once. Sequenced input: PBMCs. Receptor source: a male donor in good health and CMV-seronegative. CDR3s include the opening cysteine and the closing phenylalanine or tryptophan. A D gene is named only where the DNA matches it firmly. Only part of the rows carry a size: once, few, many, or a class if the clone is expanded.

>TRBV7-3|TRBJ1-4|NA|NA
TGTGCCAGCAGCTCCAGGGGTGGTATTAATGAAAAACTGTTTTTT
CASSSRGGINEKLFF
>TRBV4-2|TRBJ1-3|NA|NA
TGTGCCAGCAGCCAAGGAACCGACAGTGGAAACACCATATATTTT
CASSQGTDSGNTIYF
>TRBV6-5|TRBJ2-7|few|TRBD2
TGTGCCAGCACCCGGGGGGGCAGCTCCTACGAGCAGTACTTC
CASTRGGSSYEQYF
>TRBV27|TRBJ2-7|NA|NA
TGTGCCAGCAGTTTTCGCCGCGTTAGGGGCCACGAGCAGTACTTC
CASSFRRVRGHEQYF
>TRBV4-3|TRBJ1-5|NA|TRBD1
TGCGCCAGCAGCCAAGATAGGGCAGGGGGTCAGCCCCAGCATTTT
CASSQDRAGGQPQHF
>TRBV18|TRBJ2-3|NA|NA
TGTGCCAGCTCACCAGGGGCTTCAGATACGCAGTATTTT
CASSPGASDTQYF
>TRBV4-3|TRBJ1-1|NA|NA
TGCGCCAGCAGCCAAGTCGACAGCTACACTGAAGCTTTCTTT
CASSQVDSYTEAFF
>TRBV18|TRBJ1-2|NA|NA
TGTGCCAGCTCGACTACAGAGGGTGAAAATGGCTACACCTTC
CASSTTEGENGYTF
>TRBV6-5|TRBJ2-7|few|NA
TGTGCCAGCAGTTACGGACAGAATCCCGAGCAGTACTTC
CASSYGQNPEQYF
>TRBV5-1|TRBJ2-1|few|NA
TGCGCCAGCAGCGCGGACAGCATCTCCTACAATGAGCAGTTCTTC
CASSADSISYNEQFF
>TRBV23-1|TRBJ1-4|NA|NA
TGCGCCAGCAGTCGCCGAAGACAGGAATCAACTAATGAAAAACTGTTTTTT
CASSRRRQESTNEKLFF
>TRBV2|TRBJ2-1|NA|TRBD2
TGTGCCACCGCGTCCGGGACTAGCGGGAGTAGTGAGCAGTTCTTC
CATASGTSGSSEQFF
>TRBV9|TRBJ2-7|NA|NA
TGTGCCAGCAGCGTGTTACGTGAAGGGAGCGAGCAGTACTTC
CASSVLREGSEQYF
>TRBV9|TRBJ2-1|NA|TRBD2
TGTGCCAGCAGCGTAGAAAGTAGCGGGAGGGGGTGGGAGCAGTTCTTC
CASSVESSGRGWEQFF
>TRBV16|TRBJ2-3|NA|NA
TGTGCCAGCAGCCAATTGTCCGGCACAGATACGCAGTATTTT
CASSQLSGTDTQYF
>TRBV10-3|TRBJ2-3|NA|NA
TGTGCCATCAGTGCGGAGGGGCCGGCAGATACGCAGTATTTT
CAISAEGPADTQYF
>TRBV27|TRBJ1-5|NA|TRBD1
TGTGCCAGCAGTTTACGGGGTGGACAGGGATTCAATCAGCCCCAGCATTTT
CASSLRGGQGFNQPQHF
>TRBV2|TRBJ2-7|NA|TRBD1
TGTGCCAGCAGTGAAGCCGGGACAGTCTACGAGCAGTACTTC
CASSEAGTVYEQYF
>TRBV11-2|TRBJ2-6|NA|NA
TGTGCCAGCAGCCTCACAGTAACTGGGGCCAACGTCCTGACTTTC
CASSLTVTGANVLTF
>TRBV4-3|TRBJ2-7|NA|NA
TGCGCCAGCAGCCGGAAGGAGGGTCGACACGAGCAGTACTTC
CASSRKEGRHEQYF
>TRBV4-2|TRBJ2-1|few|NA
TGTGCCAGCAGCCAAGATCTGGGGGCGAGGAATGAGCAGTTCTTC
CASSQDLGARNEQFF
>TRBV7-9|TRBJ2-1|NA|TRBD2
TGTGCCAGCAGCTTTGCGGGGGACCAGGAGCAGTTCTTC
CASSFAGDQEQFF
>TRBV19|TRBJ2-2|NA|TRBD1
TGTGCCAGTAGGCAAGGGACAGGGGCCACCGGGGAGCTGTTTTTT
CASRQGTGATGELFF
>TRBV5-6|TRBJ1-1|NA|NA
TGTGCCAGCAGCTGGGGGGGAAGCACTGAAGCTTTCTTT
CASSWGGSTEAFF
>TRBV5-6|TRBJ1-1|NA|TRBD1
TGTGCCAGCAGCTTGCGGGACAGGGGGCGCCGCAGCACTGAAGCTTTCTTT
CASSLRDRGRRSTEAFF
>TRBV28|TRBJ1-5|NA|NA
TGTGCCAGCAGTCCAGGACCTAGGGGGGGAGATCAGCCCCAGCATTTT
CASSPGPRGGDQPQHF
>TRBV6-1|TRBJ1-3|NA|NA
TGTGCCAGCAGTGAGCTCTTGAGCTCTGGAAACACCATATATTTT
CASSELLSSGNTIYF
>TRBV6-6|TRBJ2-3|few|NA
TGTGCCAGCAGCCAAACCCTCGGCGGGACCACAGATACGCAGTATTTT
CASSQTLGGTTDTQYF
>TRBV28|TRBJ1-2|NA|NA
TGTGCCAGCAGTTTCAGAGGAGGATATGGCTACACCTTC
CASSFRGGYGYTF
>TRBV7-6|TRBJ1-5|NA|NA
TGTGCCAGCAGCTTAGCTGACAGTAGCAATCAGCCCCAGCATTTT
CASSLADSSNQPQHF
>TRBV14|TRBJ2-3|NA|TRBD2
TGTGCCAGCAGCCCGCGACTAGCGGGAGCGGATACGCAGTATTTT
CASSPRLAGADTQYF
>TRBV2|TRBJ1-1|NA|NA
TGTGCCAGCAGTGACAGCGTGAACACTGAAGCTTTCTTT
CASSDSVNTEAFF
>TRBV5-4|TRBJ2-1|NA|TRBD2
TGTGCCAGCAGCTCATCCCTCCGACTAGCGGGGGGGCCGAATGAGCAGTTCTTC
CASSSSLRLAGGPNEQFF
>TRBV11-3|TRBJ2-7|NA|TRBD1
TGTGCCAGCAGCTTGGGGGACAGGACCGACGAGCAGTACTTC
CASSLGDRTDEQYF
>TRBV19|TRBJ2-2|NA|TRBD2
TGTGCCAGTAGTTTGGGACTAGCGGGATCCACCGGGGAGCTGTTTTTT
CASSLGLAGSTGELFF
>TRBV6-4|TRBJ1-4|NA|TRBD1
TGTGCCAGCAGTGAGTCCTTACAGGGGCTACCTAATGAAAAACTGTTTTTT
CASSESLQGLPNEKLFF
>TRBV2|TRBJ1-4|once|NA
TGTGCCAGCAGTCTCCAGGGAAGGGGTAGTGAAAAACTGTTTTTT
CASSLQGRGSEKLFF